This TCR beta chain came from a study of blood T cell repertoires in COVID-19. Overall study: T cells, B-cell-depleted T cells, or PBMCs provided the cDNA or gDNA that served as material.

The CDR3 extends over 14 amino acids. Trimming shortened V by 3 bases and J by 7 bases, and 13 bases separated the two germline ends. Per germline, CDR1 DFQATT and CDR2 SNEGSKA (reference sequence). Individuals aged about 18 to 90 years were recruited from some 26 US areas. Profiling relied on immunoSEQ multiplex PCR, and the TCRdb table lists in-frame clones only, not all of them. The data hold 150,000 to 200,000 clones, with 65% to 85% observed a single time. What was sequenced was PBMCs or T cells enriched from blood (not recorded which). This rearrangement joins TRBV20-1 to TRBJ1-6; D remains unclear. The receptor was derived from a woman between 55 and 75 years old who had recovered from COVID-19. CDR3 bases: TGCAGTGCTAGTCAACATGATTTGAATTCACCCCTCCACTTT. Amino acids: CSASQHDLNSPLHF.